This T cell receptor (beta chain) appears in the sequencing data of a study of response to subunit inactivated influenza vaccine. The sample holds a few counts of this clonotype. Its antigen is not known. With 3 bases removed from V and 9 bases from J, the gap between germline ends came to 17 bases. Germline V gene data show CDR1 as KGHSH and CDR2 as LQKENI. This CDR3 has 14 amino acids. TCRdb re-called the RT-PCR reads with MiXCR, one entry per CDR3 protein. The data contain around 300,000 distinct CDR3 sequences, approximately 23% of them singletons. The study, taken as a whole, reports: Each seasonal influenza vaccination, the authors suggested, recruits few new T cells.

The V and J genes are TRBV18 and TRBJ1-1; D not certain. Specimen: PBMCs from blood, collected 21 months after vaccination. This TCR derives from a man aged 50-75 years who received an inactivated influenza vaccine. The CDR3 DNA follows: TGTGCCAGCTCACCTTCAGTGGAGGTACGTCAAGCTTTCTTT. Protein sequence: CASSPSVEVRQAFF. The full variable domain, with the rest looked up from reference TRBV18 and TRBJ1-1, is NAGVMQNPRHLVRRRGQEARLRCSPMKGHSHVYWYRQLPEEGLKFMVYLQKENIIDESGMPKERFSAEFPKEGPSILRIQQVVRGDSAAYFCASSPSVEVRQAFFGQGTRLTVV.